The 31 T cell receptor beta chains below all came from one sample that was sequenced in a study of blood T cells in healthy people across ages. Sample-barcoded 5' priming and a J-beta primer mix drove a second PCR of 7 to 11 cycles. One entry per CDR3 protein results from TCRdb running MiXCR on the 5' RACE reads. The data hold under 2 million distinct CDR3 sequences, with 34% observed a single time. The specimen sequenced was blood. The receptor source for this set is a woman between 25 and 40 years old in good health.

CDR3 protein: CSAAIAGSGEQFF. CDR3 in DNA: TGCAGTGCGGCAATAGCGGGGTCGGGGGAGCAGTTCTTC. This chain connects TRBV20-1 to TRBJ2-1; 8 bases are shared with TRBD2. Germline CDR1 DFQATT, CDR2 SNEGSKA (reference sequence). This CDR3 contains 13 residues. J lost 10 bases, V lost 6 bases, and 11 bases had no gene match.

This clonotype was detected a few times. The rearrangement links TRBV7-2 to TRBJ2-7; 12 bases fit TRBD2. The CDR3 is made up of 15 amino acids. From germline, CDR1 is SGHTA and CDR2 FQGNSA. After removal of 5 bases from V and 6 bases from J, the junction contained 8 bases not matched to a gene. The CDR3, as DNA: TGTACCAGCAGCGCCCCGACTAGCGGGAGTAGCGAGCAGTACTTC. Protein product: CTSSAPTSGSSEQYF.

This clonotype was counted a few times. V usage is TRBV15 and J usage is TRBJ2-2; D is unresolved. CDR3 length: 12 amino acids. Trimming removed 6 bases at V and 5 bases at J, with 7 bases between. CDR1 and CDR2 (germline): LNHNV, YYDKDF (reference sequence). For the CDR3, the DNA is TGTGCCACCAGGGAAGGGACCGGGGAGCTGTTTTTT. Translation gives CATREGTGELFF.

The chain carries TRBV19 and TRBJ1-5, with 8 bases identical to TRBD1. The junction had 8 bases not matched to a gene; V was cut back by 5 bases and J by 5 bases. This CDR3 has 15 amino acids. The germline V gene has CDR1 LNHDA and CDR2 SQIVND (reference sequence). The CDR3 sequence: CASSARQGADQPQHF. The CDR3 DNA sequence: TGTGCCAGTAGTGCAAGGCAGGGGGCGGATCAGCCCCAGCATTTT.

The chain couples TRBV27 to TRBJ2-7, with 14 bases aligning to TRBD2. This CDR3 region has 17 residues. V gave up 8 bases and J gave up 3 bases; unmatched junction bases: 12. The V gene's germline CDR1 is MNHEY and CDR2 SMNVEV (reference sequence). The CDR3 DNA reads as TGTGCCAGCCAGCCGACTAGCGGGAGGGCCGGGTACTACGAGCAGTACTTC. Protein sequence: CASQPTSGRAGYYEQYF.

In the case of this clonotype: A much larger clone is a single base away; this may be a read error. V and J are TRBV7-6 and TRBJ2-7; D remains ambiguous. Deletions cut 1 base from V and 7 bases from J, with 11 bases between. CDR3 length: 13 amino acids. CDR1 and CDR2 (germline): SGHVS, FNYEAQ. The DNA for the CDR3 is TGTGCCAGCAGCTTAGGAGTTTACAATGAGCAGTACTTC. Amino acid sequence: CASSLGVYNEQYF.

The chain is built from TRBV20-1 and TRBJ2-5; TRBD2 agrees at 8 bases. Germline values: CDR1 DFQATT, CDR2 SNEGSKA (reference sequence). CDR3 length: 15 amino acids. Trimming at V came to 4 bases and at J to 5 bases, leaving 12 bases not matched to a gene. The CDR3 DNA is TGCAGTGCTACCTCCGGGACTAGAATGGAGGAGACCCAGTACTTC. Its translation: CSATSGTRMEETQYF.

The V gene is TRBV6-1, the J gene TRBJ2-1, with a possible D match to TRBD2 (7 bases). Germline V gene data show CDR1 as MNHNS and CDR2 as SASEGT. This CDR3 contains 15 residues. V dropped 7 bases and J dropped 9 bases, with 22 bases sitting between them. CDR3 DNA: TGTGCCAGCACGCCGGGACGGGGGGCTTTCATTGAGCAGTTCTTC. Its translation: CASTPGRGAFIEQFF.

This chain uses TRBV6-6 with TRBJ2-7; D tentatively reads TRBD1 or TRBD2 (5 bases each). CDR1 is MNHNY and CDR2 is SVGAGI in the germline V gene (reference sequence). The CDR3 is 15 amino acids. V lost 4 bases and J lost 5, with 18 bases in between. This chain's CDR3 is CASSFWDGHRDEQYF. Written as DNA, the CDR3 is TGTGCCAGCAGTTTTTGGGACGGGCATAGGGACGAGCAGTACTTC.

This chain uses TRBV6-2 or TRBV6-3 with TRBJ2-7; D not resolved. Germline lookup yields CDR1 MNHEY and CDR2 SVGEGT. The CDR3 is 14 amino acids. Trimming shortened V by 5 bases and J by 0 bases, and 11 bases separated the two germline ends. The CDR3 coding sequence is TGTGCCAGCAGTAATACCAGACCCTCCTACGAGCAGTACTTC. Its translation: CASSNTRPSYEQYF.

This clonotype was counted at least ten times. V usage is TRBV4-1 and J usage is TRBJ1-4; TRBD1 aligns across 8 bases. The length of the CDR3 is 15 residues. CDR1 MGHRA and CDR2 YSYEKL come from the germline V gene. V trimming: 4 bases; J trimming: 0 bases; junction bases outside the gene matches: 1. The CDR3 coding sequence is TGCGCCAGCAGCCTACAGGGGGCAACTAATGAAAAACTGTTTTTT. It specifies CASSLQGATNEKLFF.

In its sample, this clonotype was seen a few times. The chain is built from TRBV5-1 and TRBJ2-7, with 9 bases aligning to TRBD1. The CDR3 covers 16 residues. The ends lost 4 bases at V and 6 bases at J; junction bases unmatched: 14. From germline, CDR1 is SGHRS and CDR2 YFSETQ. CDR3 DNA: TGCGCCAGCAGCCCGGGAGGTGGGACAGGGACCTCCGAGCAGTACTTC. The encoded protein is CASSPGGGTGTSEQYF.

This clonotype has just a few counts. This chain uses TRBV6-1 with TRBJ2-3, with TRBD2 as a possible D gene (7 bases). V was pared by 9 bases and J by 9 bases, with 34 bases between. Per germline, CDR1 MNHNS and CDR2 SASEGT. This CDR3 has 18 residues. CDR3 bases: TGTGCCAGTCTTTCTCGGGTTGGCGGGGGCCCCTCCTCCCGAACGCAGTATTTT. Translated: CASLSRVGGGPSSRTQYF.

This sequence joins TRBV2 and TRBJ2-7, with a tentative D call TRBD1 (6 bases). With 10 bases removed from V and 2 bases from J, the gap between germline ends came to 12 bases. The CDR3 length is 12 residues. Germline-derived CDR1 and CDR2 are SNHLY and FYNNEI. CDR3 sequence (DNA): TGTGCCACACAGGGCGAGCCCTACGAGCAGTACTTC. Protein product: CATQGEPYEQYF.

This clonotype showed up just a few times. V usage is TRBV12-3 or TRBV12-4 and J usage is TRBJ2-7; 7 nucleotides line up with TRBD1. This CDR3 is 13 amino acids long. J gave up 2 bases and V 9 bases, and 7 bases lay outside the gene matches. The CDR3 region is CASNRQGAYEQYF. CDR3 nucleotide sequence: TGTGCCAGTAACCGACAGGGTGCCTACGAGCAGTACTTC.

The rearrangement uses TRBV27 and TRBJ2-1, with D hard to call. The CDR3 is 11 amino acids. The germline V gene encodes CDR1 MNHEY and CDR2 SMNVEV (reference sequence). V lost 5 bases and J lost 8, with 7 bases in between. This CDR3 reads CASSARDEQFF. The DNA of the CDR3 is TGTGCCAGCAGTGCCCGGGATGAGCAGTTCTTC.

The chain has TRBV10-3 and TRBJ2-1, with TRBD2 identical over 12 bases. V trimming: 3 bases; J trimming: 9 bases; junction bases outside the gene matches: 6. Germline assignment: CDR1 ENHRY and CDR2 SYGVKD. The CDR3 is 15 residues long. DNA of the CDR3: TGTGCCATCAGTGACTCACTAGCGGGAGGCGGTGAGCAGTTCTTC. Translating gives CAISDSLAGGGEQFF.

This chain uses TRBV5-6 with TRBJ2-3; D is unresolved. The CDR3 is made up of 14 amino acids. Germline V gene lookup returns CDR1 SGHDT and CDR2 YYEEEE. Trimming took off 0 bases at V and 3 bases at J, with 8 bases between the two ends. For the CDR3, the DNA is TGTGCCAGCAGCTTGGTTTCCGCTACAGATACGCAGTATTTT. It encodes CASSLVSATDTQYF.

To note about this clonotype: Just one base apart from a much larger clone, this may be a read error. This sequence joins TRBV12-3 or TRBV12-4 and TRBJ2-7; TRBD1 matches at 8 bases. The CDR3 covers 14 residues. CDR3 protein: CTSSSRQGSTEQYF. The CDR3 bases are TGTACCAGCAGTTCACGACAGGGGTCGACGGAGCAGTACTTC.

The gene calls are TRBV7-2 and TRBJ2-1; 13 positions match TRBD2. Germline V gives CDR1 SGHTA, CDR2 FQGNSA. This CDR3 has 17 amino acids. With V trimmed by 4 bases and J by 3 bases, 6 bases remained unmatched. The CDR3 DNA reads TGTGCCAGCAGCTCCAGACTAGCGGGAGGAAACTACAATGAGCAGTTCTTC. Amino acids: CASSSRLAGGNYNEQFF.

This chain links TRBV12-3 or TRBV12-4 with TRBJ2-7, with a possible D match to TRBD2 (6 bases). V was trimmed by 6 bases and J by 5 bases, leaving 23 bases between them. The CDR3 is 16 amino acids. DNA for the CDR3: TGTGCCAGCAGCCCCACCGGGCGGGACCTCCGAAACGAGCAGTACTTC. Amino acid sequence: CASSPTGRDLRNEQYF.

The chain recombines TRBV3-1 with TRBJ2-2, with unresolved D. Trimming took 3 bases from V and 6 from J, leaving 11 bases between them. CDR3 size: 14 residues. Germline V lookup: CDR1 LGHDT, CDR2 YNNKEL (reference sequence). The CDR3 bases are TGTGCCAGCAGCCAGGCGGCCTTAGCCGGGGAGCTGTTTTTT. It codes for CASSQAALAGELFF. Full variable domain (remainder filled in from reference TRBV3-1 and TRBJ2-2): DTAVSQTPKYLVTQMGNDKSIKCEQNLGHDTMYWYKQDSKKFLKIMFSYNNKELIINETVPNRFSPKSPDKAHLNLHINSLELGDSAVYFCASSQAALAGELFFGEGSRLTVL.

This clonotype was seen a few times. The rearrangement links TRBV13 to TRBJ2-1, with 8 bases aligning to TRBD1. Losses at the gene ends were 4 bases for V and 6 bases for J; bases not matched to a gene: 8. The germline V gene has CDR1 PRHDT and CDR2 FYEKMQ (reference sequence). This CDR3 is 15 amino acids long. Here the CDR3 reads CASSSGQGTSNEQFF. The CDR3 bases are TGTGCCAGCAGCTCTGGACAGGGAACCTCCAATGAGCAGTTCTTC.

The chain couples TRBV10-3 to TRBJ2-7; TRBD1 or TRBD2 may be the D gene (5 bases each). CDR1 is ENHRY and CDR2 is SYGVKD in the germline V gene. The ends were cut back, 4 bases at V and 1 base at J, with 17 bases in the middle. This CDR3 contains 16 residues. The CDR3 here is CAISGHLDTGSYEQYF. The CDR3 DNA is TGTGCCATCAGTGGTCATCTGGACACGGGATCCTACGAGCAGTACTTC.

This clonotype was found a few times. J is TRBJ2-5 and V is TRBV10-3, with 7 bases aligning to TRBD2. Germline values: CDR1 ENHRY, CDR2 SYGVKD. The CDR3 extends over 13 amino acids. Trimming took 2 bases from V and 5 from J; bases not matched to a gene: 2. CDR3 nucleotide sequence: TGTGCCATCAGTGAGCCGCGGGAGGAGACCCAGTACTTC. It specifies CAISEPREETQYF.

The table lists this clonotype with a few counts. This chain links TRBV15 with TRBJ2-3, with D unresolved. There are 15 residues in the CDR3. Germline lookup yields CDR1 LNHNV and CDR2 YYDKDF (reference sequence). The germline V and J ends were trimmed by 4 bases and 4 bases, with 15 bases remaining between them. The CDR3 region has the DNA TGTGCCACCAGCACATCCCTTTCGGAGCCAGATACGCAGTATTTT. Amino acid sequence: CATSTSLSEPDTQYF.

The gene calls are TRBV27 and TRBJ2-1; D possibly corresponds to TRBD2 (6 bases). Germline values: CDR1 MNHEY, CDR2 SMNVEV (reference sequence). The CDR3 loop spans 16 amino acids. Between the trimmed V and J ends, which lost 5 bases and 0 bases, there was a span of 14 bases. CDR3 nucleotides: TGTGCCAGCAGTCCATCTCCTAGCGCCTCCTACAATGAGCAGTTCTTC. It specifies CASSPSPSASYNEQFF.

This clonotype was seen a handful of times. Written as DNA, the CDR3 is TGCAGCGTTGAAGGGATCTCGACAGGGGGCGGGGGAAGCACAGATACGCAGTATTTT. It codes for CSVEGISTGGGGSTDTQYF. The chain combines TRBV29-1 with TRBJ2-3; 10 nucleotides agree with TRBD1. The V gene end was trimmed by 1 base and the J gene end by 0 bases; junction bases not matched to a gene: 13. CDR3 length: 19 amino acids. The V gene's germline CDR1 is SQVTM and CDR2 ANQGSEA.

The rearrangement joins TRBV5-8 to TRBJ2-5; 7 bases are shared with TRBD1. The CDR3 runs 17 residues. The germline CDR1 and CDR2 sequences are SGHTS and YDEGEE. Trimming took 3 bases from V and 5 from J; bases not matched to a gene: 16. The CDR3, as DNA: TGTGCCAGCAGCTGGTGGACAGGATGGGGCAACGGGGAGACCCAGTACTTC. Protein sequence: CASSWWTGWGNGETQYF.

The rearrangement joins TRBV27 to TRBJ1-6; the D is unclear. This CDR3 is built from 18 residues. Trimming removed 0 bases from V and 0 bases from J, with 12 bases in between. CDR1 MNHEY and CDR2 SMNVEV come from the germline V gene (reference sequence). The CDR3, as DNA: TGTGCCAGCAGTTTATCGTTCAGTAGCAGCTCCTATAATTCACCCCTCCACTTT. The encoded protein is CASSLSFSSSSYNSPLHF.

This clonotype has more than one count but fewer than ten. The chain is built from TRBV27 and TRBJ2-7; the match to TRBD2 covers 13 bases. Trimming took 5 bases from V and 0 from J; bases not matched to a gene: 7. This CDR3 has 17 amino acids. The germline CDR1 and CDR2 sequences are MNHEY and SMNVEV (reference sequence). The CDR3 loop is CASSRTSGGTSSYEQYF. The CDR3 coding sequence is TGTGCCAGCAGTCGGACTAGCGGGGGTACGAGCTCCTACGAGCAGTACTTC.